The 4 T cell receptor beta chains presented below share a single source sample, sequenced in a study of T cell changes during pregnancy in multiple sclerosis. Sequencing was performed with immunoSEQ multiplex PCR; in TCRdb, only in-frame clones are kept and a portion is missing. The repertoire holds tens of thousands of clones, with 80% to 95% as singletons. The sequencing used CD4+ T cells from peripheral blood mononuclear cells, collected after pregnancy. Source of these receptors: a female donor with multiple sclerosis, enrolled in a pregnancy study.

The chain joins TRBV5-5 to TRBJ2-7; 8 nucleotides line up with TRBD2. With 2 bases clipped from V and 2 bases from J, the junction kept 9 bases outside the gene matches. The CDR3 loop spans 16 amino acids. CDR1 SGHKS and CDR2 YYEKEE come from the germline V gene (reference sequence). CDR3 in amino acids: CASSFSVAGLAYEQYF. In nucleotides, the CDR3 is TGTGCCAGCAGCTTTTCCGTAGCGGGACTAGCCTACGAGCAGTACTTC.

The rearrangement links TRBV7-9 to TRBJ1-5, with D possibly being TRBD1 (5 bases). The ends were cut back, 5 bases at V and 9 bases at J, with 20 bases in the middle. This CDR3 has 15 residues. Germline CDR1 SEHNR, CDR2 FQNEAQ (reference sequence). CDR3 nucleotides: TGTGCCAGCAGCAACGACAGAGTTCCTATCACGCCCCAGCATTTT. Translated, it gives CASSNDRVPITPQHF. The variable domain in full, completed from reference TRBV7-9 and TRBJ1-5, reads DTGVSQNPRHKITKRGQNVTFRCDPISEHNRLYWYRQTLGQGPEFLTYFQNEAQLEKSRLLSDRFSAERPKGSFSTLEIQRTEQGDSAMYLCASSNDRVPITPQHFGDGTRLSIL.

The V call is TRBV4-1, the J call TRBJ2-1; 8 bases are shared with TRBD2. Germline loops: CDR1 MGHRA, CDR2 YSYEKL. The CDR3 is 16 residues long. J gave up 4 bases and V 4 bases, and 9 bases lay outside the gene matches. The CDR3 region has the DNA TGCGCCAGCAGCCCGATTGGTAGCGGGATGTACAATGAGCAGTTCTTC. It specifies CASSPIGSGMYNEQFF.

V is TRBV5-6 and J is TRBJ2-6, with D maybe TRBD2 (5 bases). This CDR3 is built from 15 residues. Germline V lookup: CDR1 SGHDT, CDR2 YYEEEE. Trimming took 6 bases from V and 0 from J, leaving 10 bases between them. The CDR3: CASTRRVSGANVLTF. CDR3 nucleotides: TGTGCCAGCACCCGGCGGGTCTCTGGGGCCAACGTCCTGACTTTC.